These 4 T cell receptor beta chains originate from one sample sequenced in a study of T cell repertoires in cytomegalovirus infection. TCRdb recomputed calls from the reads with MiXCR, one row per CDR3 protein. The sample contains about 330,000 distinct CDR3 sequences, about 35% of which appear only once. These receptors' antigens are unknown. Sequencing used cultured PBMCs, obtained from culture after CMV antigen stimulation. Receptors were obtained from a human donor in good health (CMV status not recorded). Some clones in this sample may be carry-over from other donors' samples.

The V call is TRBV28, the J call TRBJ1-1; 9 bases agree with TRBD1. The CDR3 has 16 residues. Germline V lookup: CDR1 MDHEN, CDR2 SYDVKM. V lost 2 bases, J lost 5 bases, and 9 bases stayed unmatched. The CDR3 DNA reads as TGTGCCAGCAGTTTAAACAGGGGGCGGGTTGTGACTGAAGCTTTCTTT. This sequence encodes CASSLNRGRVVTEAFF.

This clonotype was picked up a small number of times. The gene calls are TRBV11-2 and TRBJ1-1, with a possible D match to TRBD1 (6 bases). The CDR3 runs to 16 residues. Germline V gene data show CDR1 as SGHAT and CDR2 as FQNNGV. V lost 5 bases, J lost 3 bases, and 19 bases lay in between. The CDR3 DNA reads as TGTGCCAGCAGCCGTACCAGAATAGGGACATACACTGAAGCTTTCTTT. As protein: CASSRTRIGTYTEAFF.

The chain couples TRBV4-1 to TRBJ1-1, with D perhaps TRBD1 (5 bases). Germline CDR1 reads MGHRA; CDR2 reads YSYEKL. The germline V and J ends were trimmed by 0 bases and 6 bases, with 14 bases remaining between them. This CDR3 spans 15 amino acids. CDR3 loop: CASSQEAIKGAEAFF. The CDR3, as DNA: TGCGCCAGCAGCCAAGAGGCCATCAAAGGGGCTGAAGCTTTCTTT.

The chain recombines TRBV7-3 with TRBJ2-1; 10 positions agree with TRBD2. There are 18 residues in the CDR3. Germline CDR1 reads SGHTA; CDR2 reads FQGTGA. Trimming at V came to 5 bases and at J to 4 bases, leaving 14 bases not matched to a gene. CDR3 loop: CASSPLRNTGLAYNEQFF. CDR3 nucleotides: TGTGCCAGCAGCCCCTTGCGCAACACGGGACTAGCGTACAATGAGCAGTTCTTC.